The T cell receptor beta chain under discussion was sequenced for a study of T cells after posttransplantation cyclophosphamide. Study observations and caveats: Recipient CMV seropositivity and CMV reactivation strongly tracked TRB clonality. Blood and skin or GI T cell repertoires showed limited TRB overlap.

This related bone marrow graft donor gave peripheral blood on the day of marrow donation. The repertoire was sequenced with immunoSEQ multiplex PCR; TCRdb's copy has only in-frame clones and lacks some. The table shows some 49,000 clones, with roughly 92% occurring only once. As concerns this clone: The antigen is unknown.

Germline V gene sequence: CDR1 MDHEN, CDR2 SYDVKM. The CDR3 spans 13 residues. The source material was PBMCs. This chain uses TRBV28 with TRBJ2-5; possibly TRBD1 for D (6 bases). The closer fit of TRBJ2-7 to the DNA end suggests the J call may be wrong. This sequence was found in a woman in her 50s in good health and a related stem cell transplant donor. The CDR3 region is CASIRTGINEQYF. CDR3 nucleotide sequence: TGTGCCAGCATTCGAACAGGGATCAACGAGCAGTACTTC.